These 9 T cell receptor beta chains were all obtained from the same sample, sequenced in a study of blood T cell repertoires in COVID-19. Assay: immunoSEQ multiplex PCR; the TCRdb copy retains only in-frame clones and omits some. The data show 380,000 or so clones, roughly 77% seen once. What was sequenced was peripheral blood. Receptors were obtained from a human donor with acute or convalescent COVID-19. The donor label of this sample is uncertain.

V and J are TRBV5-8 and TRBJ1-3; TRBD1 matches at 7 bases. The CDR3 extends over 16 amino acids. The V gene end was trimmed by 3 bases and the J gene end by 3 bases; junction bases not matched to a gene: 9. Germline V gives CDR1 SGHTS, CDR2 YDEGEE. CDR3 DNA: TGTGCCAGCAGCTATCCACAGGGGATTTATGGAAACACCATATATTTT. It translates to CASSYPQGIYGNTIYF.

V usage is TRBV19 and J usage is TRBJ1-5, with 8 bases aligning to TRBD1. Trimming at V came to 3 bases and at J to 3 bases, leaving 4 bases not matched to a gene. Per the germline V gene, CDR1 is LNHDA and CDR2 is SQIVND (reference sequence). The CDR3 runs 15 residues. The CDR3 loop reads CASSIWTGLNQPQHF. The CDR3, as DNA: TGTGCCAGTAGTATTTGGACAGGGCTCAATCAGCCCCAGCATTTT.

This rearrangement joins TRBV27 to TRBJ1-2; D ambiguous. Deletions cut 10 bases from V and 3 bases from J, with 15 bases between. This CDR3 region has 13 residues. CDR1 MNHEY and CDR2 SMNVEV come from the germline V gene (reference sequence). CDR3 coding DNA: TGTGCCACCCGAACGCGAGGCTACTATGGCTACACCTTC. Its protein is CATRTRGYYGYTF.

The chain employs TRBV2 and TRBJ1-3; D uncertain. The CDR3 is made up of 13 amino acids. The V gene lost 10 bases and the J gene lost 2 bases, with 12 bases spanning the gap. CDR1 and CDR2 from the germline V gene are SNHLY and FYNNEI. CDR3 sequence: CAKRGEAGNTIYF. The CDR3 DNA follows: TGTGCCAAACGCGGGGAGGCTGGAAACACCATATATTTT.

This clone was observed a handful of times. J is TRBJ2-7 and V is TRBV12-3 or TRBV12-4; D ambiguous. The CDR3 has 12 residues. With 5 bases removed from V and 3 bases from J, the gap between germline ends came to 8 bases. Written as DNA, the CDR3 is TGTGCCAGCAGTGACACTCGCTACGAGCAGTACTTC. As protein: CASSDTRYEQYF.

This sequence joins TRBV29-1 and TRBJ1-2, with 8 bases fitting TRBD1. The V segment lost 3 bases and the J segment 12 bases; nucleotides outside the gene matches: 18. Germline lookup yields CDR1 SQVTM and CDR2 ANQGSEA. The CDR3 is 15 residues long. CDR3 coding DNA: TGCAGCGTTGAGGGGACAGGAGGTTCCTACCTTGTCAACACCTTC. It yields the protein CSVEGTGGSYLVNTF.

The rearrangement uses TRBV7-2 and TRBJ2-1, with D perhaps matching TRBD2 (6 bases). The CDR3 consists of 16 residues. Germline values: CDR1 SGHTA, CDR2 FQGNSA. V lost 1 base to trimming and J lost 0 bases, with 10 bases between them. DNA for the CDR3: TGTGCCAGCAGCTTAGAGGTGGGGGGCTCCTACAATGAGCAGTTCTTC. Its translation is CASSLEVGGSYNEQFF.

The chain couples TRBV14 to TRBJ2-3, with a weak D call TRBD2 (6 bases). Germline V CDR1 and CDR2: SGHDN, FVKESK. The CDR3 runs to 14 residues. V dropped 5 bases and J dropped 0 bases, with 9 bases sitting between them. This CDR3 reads CASSEAGSTDTQYF. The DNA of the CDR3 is TGTGCCAGCAGCGAGGCGGGGAGCACAGATACGCAGTATTTT.

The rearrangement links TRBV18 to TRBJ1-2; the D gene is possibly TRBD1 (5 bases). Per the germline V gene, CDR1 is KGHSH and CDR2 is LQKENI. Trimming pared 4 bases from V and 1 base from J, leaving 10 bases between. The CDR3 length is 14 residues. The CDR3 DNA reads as TGTGCCAGCTCACAGCAGGGTTATAACTATGGCTACACCTTC. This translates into CASSQQGYNYGYTF.